This T cell receptor beta chain derives from a study of CD8+ T cells in alopecia areata. Study findings and constraints: The study found TCR sharing across patients less clear than in mice, possibly for HLA reasons. Sequences from scalp samples also cover resident alphabeta T cells of normal skin.

Extracted from the samples, RNA was reverse transcribed into cDNA to serve as the sequencing template. Produced via immunoSEQ multiplex PCR; TCRdb's table is partial and in-frame only. The table records around 100,000 clones, approximately 60% of them present only once. Germline trimming cut 5 bases from V and 4 bases from J; bases unmatched to any gene: 3. This CDR3 is built from 13 residues. The germline V gene has CDR1 SGHTA and CDR2 FQGNSA. This clone was counted a few times. Its antigen is as yet unknown. The sample comprised CD4+ T cells sorted from blood. The clonotype comes from a human donor in good health. The V gene is TRBV7-2, the J gene TRBJ1-1, with 8 bases matching TRBD1. In nucleotides, the CDR3 is TGTGCCAGCAGCACTACAGGGGGCACTGAAGCTTTCTTT. Translated, it gives CASSTTGGTEAFF.